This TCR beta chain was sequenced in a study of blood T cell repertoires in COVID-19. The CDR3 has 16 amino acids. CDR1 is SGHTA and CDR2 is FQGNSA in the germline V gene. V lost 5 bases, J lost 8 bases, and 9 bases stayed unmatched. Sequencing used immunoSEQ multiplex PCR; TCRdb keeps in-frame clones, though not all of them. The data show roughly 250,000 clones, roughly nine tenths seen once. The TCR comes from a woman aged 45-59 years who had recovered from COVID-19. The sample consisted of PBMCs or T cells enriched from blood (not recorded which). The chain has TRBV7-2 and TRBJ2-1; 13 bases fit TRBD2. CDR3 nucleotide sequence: TGTGCCAGCAGCCAGACTAGCGGGAGGCCCCTCGATGAGCAGTTCTTC. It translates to CASSQTSGRPLDEQFF.